Below, one T cell receptor (beta chain) is given with its context. The data originate from a study of shared clonotypes between healthy human individuals. Method: immunoSEQ multiplex PCR; TCRdb's copy keeps in-frame clones and lacks some. The data contain roughly 1.5 million clones, approximately 98% of them singletons. Per the germline V gene, CDR1 is LNHDA and CDR2 is SQIVND (reference sequence). The germline V and J ends were trimmed by 3 bases and 9 bases, with 14 bases remaining between them. The CDR3 runs to 13 residues. V gene TRBV19 combines with J gene TRBJ1-1; D gene uncertain. The sequence came from a man aged 25 to 45 in good health. Sequencing used naive CD4+ T cells sorted from blood. The subset here: CD45RA+ positively selected. The CDR3 spells CASSIGRTRKAFF. CDR3 coding DNA: TGTGCCAGTAGTATCGGCCGGACTAGGAAAGCTTTCTTT.